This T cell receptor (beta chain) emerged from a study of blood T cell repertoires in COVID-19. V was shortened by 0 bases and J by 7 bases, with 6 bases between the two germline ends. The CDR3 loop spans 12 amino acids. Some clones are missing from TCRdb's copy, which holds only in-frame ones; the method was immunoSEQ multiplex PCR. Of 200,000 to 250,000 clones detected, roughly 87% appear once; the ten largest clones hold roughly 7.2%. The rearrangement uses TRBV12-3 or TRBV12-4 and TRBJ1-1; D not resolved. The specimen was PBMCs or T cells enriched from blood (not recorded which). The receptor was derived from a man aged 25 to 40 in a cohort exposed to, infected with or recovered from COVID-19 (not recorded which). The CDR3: CASSLAGNEAFF. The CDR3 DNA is TGTGCCAGCAGTTTAGCTGGCAATGAAGCTTTCTTT.